These 7 T cell receptor beta chains were sequenced from one sample in a study of shared clonotypes between healthy human individuals. Sequenced by immunoSEQ multiplex PCR; TCRdb stores in-frame clones only, minus some. The sample consists of some 660,000 clones, about three quarters of them appearing once. The sequenced sample was memory CD4+ T cells sorted from blood. Noted subset: CD45RA-negative fraction. These receptors were obtained from a woman in her twenties or thirties in good health.

The genes are TRBV15 and TRBJ2-1; 7 bases align to TRBD2. With 2 bases clipped from V and 8 bases from J, the junction kept 9 bases outside the gene matches. Germline V gene sequence: CDR1 LNHNV, CDR2 YYDKDF (reference sequence). This CDR3 has 15 amino acids. The CDR3 is CATSRLGLAADEQFF. As DNA, the CDR3 is TGTGCCACCAGCAGATTAGGTCTAGCGGCAGATGAGCAGTTCTTC.

The rearrangement joins TRBV4-2 to TRBJ2-3; 11 positions match TRBD2. The germline V gene has CDR1 LGHNA and CDR2 YNFKEQ. The CDR3 has 16 residues. The V gene end was trimmed by 4 bases and the J gene end by 2 bases; junction bases not matched to a gene: 5. The CDR3 nucleotides read TGTGCCAGCAGCCCGCCGGGACTAGCGGTCACAGATACGCAGTATTTT. This encodes CASSPPGLAVTDTQYF.

The CDR3 loop is CASSSAGTSGQNEQFF. The CDR3 DNA sequence: TGTGCCAGCAGCTCGGCCGGGACTAGCGGACAAAATGAGCAGTTCTTC. This chain connects TRBV2 to TRBJ2-1; 11 bases fit TRBD2. The CDR3 sequence is 16 residues long. Germline CDR1 and CDR2: SNHLY and FYNNEI. V trimming: 6 bases; J trimming: 7 bases; junction bases outside the gene matches: 11.

This chain uses TRBV25-1 with TRBJ1-1; a weak D match, TRBD1 (5 bases). Germline assignment: CDR1 MGHDK and CDR2 SYGVNS. The CDR3 is made up of 16 amino acids. V was trimmed by 2 bases and J by 4 bases, leaving 17 bases between them. The CDR3 DNA reads as TGTGCCAGCAGTGAAGGTCCAGGGACGAGAGGCACTGAAGCTTTCTTT. This codes for CASSEGPGTRGTEAFF.

The chain has TRBV5-1 and TRBJ1-2; 7 bases map to TRBD1. From germline, CDR1 is SGHRS and CDR2 YFSETQ. This CDR3 is built from 13 residues. The junction had 3 bases not matched to a gene; V was cut back by 0 bases and J by 7 bases. Written as DNA, the CDR3 is TGCGCCAGCAGCTTGGGGGGGACAGCTGGCTACACCTTC. This translates into CASSLGGTAGYTF.

The V and J genes are TRBV11-2 and TRBJ1-5; the D is unclear. The V end lost 1 base, the J end lost 4 bases, and 5 bases lay between the germline ends. CDR3 size: 13 residues. Per germline, CDR1 SGHAT and CDR2 FQNNGV. CDR3 sequence (DNA): TGTGCCAGCAGCTTAGGGGCGAATCAGCCCCAGCATTTT. Encoded protein: CASSLGANQPQHF.

A word on this clone: A much larger clonotype is one base distant, so this may be a read error. The chain has TRBV27 and TRBJ1-1; D may be TRBD1 (5 bases). The CDR3 runs 13 residues. Per the germline V gene, CDR1 is MNHEY and CDR2 is SMNVEV (reference sequence). V lost 4 bases, J lost 1 base, and 7 bases lay in between. The CDR3 region is CASSYQGNTEAFF. The CDR3 DNA reads as TGTGCCAGCAGTTACCAGGGGAACACTGAAGCTTTCTTT.